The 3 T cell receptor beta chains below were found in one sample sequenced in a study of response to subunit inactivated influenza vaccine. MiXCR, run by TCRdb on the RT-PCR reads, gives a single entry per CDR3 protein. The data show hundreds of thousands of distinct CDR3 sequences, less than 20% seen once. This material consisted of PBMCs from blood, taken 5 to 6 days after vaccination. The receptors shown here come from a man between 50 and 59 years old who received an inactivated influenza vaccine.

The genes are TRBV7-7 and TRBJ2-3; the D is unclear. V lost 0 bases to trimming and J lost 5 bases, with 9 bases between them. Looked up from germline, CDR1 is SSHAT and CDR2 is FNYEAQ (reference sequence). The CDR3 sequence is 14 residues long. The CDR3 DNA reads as TGTGCCAGCAGCTTAGCTTTGTCGGGAGATACGCAGTATTTT. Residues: CASSLALSGDTQYF. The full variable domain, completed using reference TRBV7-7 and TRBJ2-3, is GAGVSQSPRYKVTKRGQDVTLRCDPISSHATLYWYQQALGQGPEFLTYFNYEAQPDKSGLPSDRFSAERPEGSISTLTIQRTEQRDSAMYRCASSLALSGDTQYFGPGTRLTVL.

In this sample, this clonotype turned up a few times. The CDR3 nucleotides read TGTGCCAGCAGCACCGGGACAGGGGGCTATGAGCAGTTCTTC. This sequence encodes CASSTGTGGYEQFF. The chain uses TRBV7-2 and TRBJ2-1; TRBD1 agrees at 12 bases. Germline V gene lookup returns CDR1 SGHTA and CDR2 FQGNSA. CDR3 length: 14 amino acids. Germline trimming cut 5 bases from V and 8 bases from J; bases unmatched to any gene: 4.

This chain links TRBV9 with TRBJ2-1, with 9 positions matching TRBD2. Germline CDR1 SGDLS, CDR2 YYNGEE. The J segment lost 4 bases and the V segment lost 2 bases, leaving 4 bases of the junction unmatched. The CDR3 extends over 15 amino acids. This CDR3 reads CASSVSSGKYNEQFF. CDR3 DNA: TGTGCCAGCAGCGTTTCTAGCGGGAAATACAATGAGCAGTTCTTC.